The source of this T cell receptor beta chain is a study of cytomegalovirus exposure and HLA in healthy donors. Use of 60 Vbeta and 13 Jbeta primers characterized the PCR. The assay was immunoSEQ multiplex PCR, and TCRdb's table has in-frame clones only and misses some. The specimen's table records some 130,000 clones. Sequenced material: PBMCs. This TCR was recovered from a woman in her 40s in good health and CMV-seropositive.

Here the CDR3 reads CSVEASRDSYEQYF. The CDR3 DNA follows: TGCAGCGTTGAAGCATCGCGGGACTCCTACGAGCAGTACTTC. The V call is TRBV29-1, the J call TRBJ2-5, with D possibly matching TRBD2 (6 bases). Matching the DNA end better, TRBJ2-7 makes the J call doubtful. Germline V CDR1 and CDR2: SQVTM, ANQGSEA. There are 14 residues in the CDR3.